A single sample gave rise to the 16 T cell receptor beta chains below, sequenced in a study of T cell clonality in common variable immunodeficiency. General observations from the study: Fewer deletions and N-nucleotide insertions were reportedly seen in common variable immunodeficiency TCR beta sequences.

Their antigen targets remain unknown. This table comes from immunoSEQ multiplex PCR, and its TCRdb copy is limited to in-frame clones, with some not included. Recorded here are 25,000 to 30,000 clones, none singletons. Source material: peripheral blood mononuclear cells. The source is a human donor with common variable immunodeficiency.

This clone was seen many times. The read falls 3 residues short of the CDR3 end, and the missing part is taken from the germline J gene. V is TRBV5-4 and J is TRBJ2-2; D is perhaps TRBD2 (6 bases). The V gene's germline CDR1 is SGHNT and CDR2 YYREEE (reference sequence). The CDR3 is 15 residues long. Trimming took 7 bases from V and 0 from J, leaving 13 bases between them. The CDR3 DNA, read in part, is TGTGCCAGCCGTGCTGGCGGGGCGAACACCGGGGAG. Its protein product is CASRAGGANTGE. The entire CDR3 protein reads CASRAGGANTGELFF.

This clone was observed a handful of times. The CDR3 is CAWSVRGTVLWYGYTF. The sequenced part of the CDR3 DNA is TGTGCCTGGAGTGTACGGGGGACGGTCCTTTGGTATGGC. This rearrangement joins TRBV30 to TRBJ1-2, with D possibly TRBD1 on 5 matching bases. Read data end 3 residues before the CDR3 end; the end is taken from the germline J gene. V lost 0 bases and J lost 5, with 19 bases in between. The CDR3 extends over 16 amino acids. From germline, CDR1 is GTSNPN and CDR2 SVGIG (reference sequence).

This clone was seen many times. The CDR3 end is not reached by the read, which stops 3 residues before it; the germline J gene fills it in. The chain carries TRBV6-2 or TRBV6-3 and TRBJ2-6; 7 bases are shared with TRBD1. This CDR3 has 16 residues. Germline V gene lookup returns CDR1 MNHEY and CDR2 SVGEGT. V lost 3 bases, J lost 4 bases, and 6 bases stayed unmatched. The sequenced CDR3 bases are TGTGCCAGCAGTTATGACAGGGCTAACGGGGCCAACGTC. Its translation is CASSYDRANGANV. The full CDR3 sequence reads CASSYDRANGANVLTF.

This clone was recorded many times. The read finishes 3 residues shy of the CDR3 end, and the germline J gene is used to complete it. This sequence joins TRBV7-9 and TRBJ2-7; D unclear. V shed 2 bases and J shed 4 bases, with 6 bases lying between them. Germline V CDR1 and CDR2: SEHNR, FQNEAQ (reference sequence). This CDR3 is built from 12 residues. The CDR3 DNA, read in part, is TGTGCCAGCAGCTTAAGCGATTACGAG. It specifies CASSLSDYE. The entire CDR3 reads CASSLSDYEQYF.

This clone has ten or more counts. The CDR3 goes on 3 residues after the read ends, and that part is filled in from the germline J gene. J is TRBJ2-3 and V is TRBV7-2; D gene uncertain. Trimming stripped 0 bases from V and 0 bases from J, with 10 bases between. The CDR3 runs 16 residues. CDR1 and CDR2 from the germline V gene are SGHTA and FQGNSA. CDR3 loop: CASSLALQPSTDTQYF. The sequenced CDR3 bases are TGTGCCAGCAGCTTAGCTTTACAGCCTAGCACAGATACG.

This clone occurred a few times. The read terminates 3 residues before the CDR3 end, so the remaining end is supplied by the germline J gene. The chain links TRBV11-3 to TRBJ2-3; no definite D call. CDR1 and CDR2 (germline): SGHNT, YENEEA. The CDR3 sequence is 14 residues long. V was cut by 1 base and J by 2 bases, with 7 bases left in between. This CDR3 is CASSLGHNTDTQYF. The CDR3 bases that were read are TGTGCCAGCAGCTTAGGACACAACACAGATACG. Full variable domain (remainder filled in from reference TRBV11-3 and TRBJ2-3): EAGVVQSPRYKIIEKKQPVAFWCNPISGHNTLYWYLQNLGQGPELLIRYENEEAVDDSQLPKDRFSAERLKGVDSTLKIQPAELGDSAVYLCASSLGHNTDTQYFGPGTRLTVL.

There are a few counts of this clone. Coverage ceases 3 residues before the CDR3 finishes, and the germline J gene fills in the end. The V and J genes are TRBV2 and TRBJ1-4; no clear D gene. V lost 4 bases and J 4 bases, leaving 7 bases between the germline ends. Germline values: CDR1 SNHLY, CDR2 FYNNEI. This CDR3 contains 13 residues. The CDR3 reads CASSAHSNEKLFF. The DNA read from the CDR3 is TGTGCCAGCAGTGCCCACAGTAATGAAAAA.

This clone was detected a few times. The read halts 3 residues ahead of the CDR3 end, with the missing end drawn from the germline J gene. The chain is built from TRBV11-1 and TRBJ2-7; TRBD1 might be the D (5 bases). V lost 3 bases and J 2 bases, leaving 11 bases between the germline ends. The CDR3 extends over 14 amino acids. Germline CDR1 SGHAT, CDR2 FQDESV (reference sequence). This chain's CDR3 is CASSFPTETYEQYF. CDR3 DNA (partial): TGTGCCAGCAGCTTCCCGACAGAAACCTACGAG.

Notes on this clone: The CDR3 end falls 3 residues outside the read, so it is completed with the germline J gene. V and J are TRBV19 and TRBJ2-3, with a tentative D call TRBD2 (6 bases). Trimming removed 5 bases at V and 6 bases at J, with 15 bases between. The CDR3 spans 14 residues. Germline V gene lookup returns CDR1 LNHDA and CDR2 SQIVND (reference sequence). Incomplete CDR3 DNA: TGTGCCAGTAGTCGGGACTCACCTGGGGATACG. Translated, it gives CASSRDSPGDT. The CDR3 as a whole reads CASSRDSPGDTQYF.

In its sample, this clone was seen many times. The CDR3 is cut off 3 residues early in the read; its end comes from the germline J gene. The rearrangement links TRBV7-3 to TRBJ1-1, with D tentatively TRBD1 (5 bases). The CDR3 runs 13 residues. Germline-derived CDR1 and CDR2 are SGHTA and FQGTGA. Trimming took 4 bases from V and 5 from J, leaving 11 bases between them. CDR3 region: CASSSQGDTEAFF. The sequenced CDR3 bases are TGTGCCAGCAGCTCCCAGGGAGATACTGAA.

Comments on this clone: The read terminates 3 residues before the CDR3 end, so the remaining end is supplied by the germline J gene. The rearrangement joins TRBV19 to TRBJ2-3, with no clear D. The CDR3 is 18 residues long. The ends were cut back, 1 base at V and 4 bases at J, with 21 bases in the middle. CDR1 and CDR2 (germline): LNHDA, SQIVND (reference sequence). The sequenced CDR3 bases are TGTGCCAGTAGTATAGGGGTCCATCGAGCGTCTCGGCCAGATACG. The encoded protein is CASSIGVHRASRPDT. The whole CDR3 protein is CASSIGVHRASRPDTQYF.

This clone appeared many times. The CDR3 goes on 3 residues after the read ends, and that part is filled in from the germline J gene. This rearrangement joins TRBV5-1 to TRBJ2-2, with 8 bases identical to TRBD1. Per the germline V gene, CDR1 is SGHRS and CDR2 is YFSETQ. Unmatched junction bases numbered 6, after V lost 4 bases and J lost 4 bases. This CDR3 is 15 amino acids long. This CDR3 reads CASSIGQGGTGELFF. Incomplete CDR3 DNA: TGCGCCAGCAGCATCGGACAGGGCGGCACCGGGGAG.

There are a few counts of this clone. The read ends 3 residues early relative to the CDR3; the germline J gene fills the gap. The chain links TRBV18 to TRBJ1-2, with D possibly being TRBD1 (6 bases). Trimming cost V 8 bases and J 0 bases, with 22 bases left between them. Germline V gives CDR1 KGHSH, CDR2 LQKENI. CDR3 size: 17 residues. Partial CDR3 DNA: TGTGCCAGCGCCCTTACAGGGTCTGGTAGAGCTAACTATGGC. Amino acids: CASALTGSGRANYG. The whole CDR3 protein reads CASALTGSGRANYGYTF.

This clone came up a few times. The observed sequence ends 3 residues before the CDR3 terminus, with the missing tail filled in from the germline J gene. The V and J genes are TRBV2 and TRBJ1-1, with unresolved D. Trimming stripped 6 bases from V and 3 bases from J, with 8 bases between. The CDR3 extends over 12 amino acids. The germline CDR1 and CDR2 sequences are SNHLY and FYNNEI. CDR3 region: CASSLSHTEAFF. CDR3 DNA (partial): TGTGCCAGCAGCCTGTCCCACACTGAA.

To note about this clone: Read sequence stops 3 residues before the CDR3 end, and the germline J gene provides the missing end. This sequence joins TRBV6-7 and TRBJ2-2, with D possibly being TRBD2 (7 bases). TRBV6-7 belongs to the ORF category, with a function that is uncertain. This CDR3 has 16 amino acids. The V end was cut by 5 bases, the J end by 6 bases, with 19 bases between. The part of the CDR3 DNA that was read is TGTGCCAGCAGTAACGGGGGGCTCGGGGACGCCGGGGAG. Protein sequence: CASSNGGLGDAGE. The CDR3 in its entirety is CASSNGGLGDAGELFF.

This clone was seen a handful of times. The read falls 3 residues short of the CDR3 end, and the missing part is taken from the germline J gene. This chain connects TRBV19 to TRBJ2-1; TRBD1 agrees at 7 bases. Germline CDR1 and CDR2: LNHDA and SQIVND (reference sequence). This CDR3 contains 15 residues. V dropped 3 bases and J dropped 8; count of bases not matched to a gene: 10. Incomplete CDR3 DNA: TGTGCCAGTAGTATTGAGAACAGGGGCGACGATGAG. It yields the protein CASSIENRGDDE. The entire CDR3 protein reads CASSIENRGDDEQFF.